This record concerns one T cell receptor (beta chain) sequence. The target antigen is unknown. Total RNA was extracted at no less than 5.5 micrograms per sample. Combining a sample-barcoded 5' primer with a J-beta primer mix, a second PCR ran for roughly 6 to 12 cycles. All cDNA molecules were each tagged by a template-switch adaptor with 12 random nucleotides. Via MiXCR, TCRdb re-called the 5' RACE reads, giving one row per CDR3 protein. The data hold 1.2 million to 1.5 million distinct CDR3 sequences, with 42% observed a single time. The sample belongs to a study of blood T cells in healthy people across ages. Study-level results: Per million T cells, TCR beta diversity dropped roughly linearly as age increased. Aged donors had fewer naive CD4+ cells and lower diversity than long-lived donors.

Germline values: CDR1 MGHRA, CDR2 YSYEKL. Trimming removed 3 bases from V and 0 bases from J; junction bases left unmatched: 6. This CDR3 has 17 amino acids. The sequence derives from a woman aged 18-29 years in good health. This chain links TRBV4-1 with TRBJ1-5; 9 bases align to TRBD1. The sequencing sample was made of blood. The CDR3: CASSQTGGADSNQPQHF. Written as DNA, the CDR3 is TGCGCCAGCAGCCAGACAGGGGGTGCCGATAGCAATCAGCCCCAGCATTTT.